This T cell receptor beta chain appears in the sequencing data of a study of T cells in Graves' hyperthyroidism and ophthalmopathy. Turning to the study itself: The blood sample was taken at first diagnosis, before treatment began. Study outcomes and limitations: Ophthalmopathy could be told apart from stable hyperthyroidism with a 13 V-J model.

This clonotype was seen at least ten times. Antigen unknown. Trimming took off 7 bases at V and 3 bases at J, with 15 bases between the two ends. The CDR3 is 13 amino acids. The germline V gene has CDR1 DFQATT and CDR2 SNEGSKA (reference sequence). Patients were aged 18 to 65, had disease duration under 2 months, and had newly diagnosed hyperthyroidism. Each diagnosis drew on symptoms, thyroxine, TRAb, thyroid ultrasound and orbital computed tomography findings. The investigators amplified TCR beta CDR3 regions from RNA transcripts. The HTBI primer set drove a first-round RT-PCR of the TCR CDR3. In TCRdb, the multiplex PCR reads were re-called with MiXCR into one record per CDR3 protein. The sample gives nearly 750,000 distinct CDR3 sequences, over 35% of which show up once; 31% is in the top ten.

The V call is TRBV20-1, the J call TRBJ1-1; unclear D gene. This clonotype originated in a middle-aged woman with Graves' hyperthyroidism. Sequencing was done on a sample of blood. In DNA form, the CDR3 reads TGCAGTGGGGCCCAGCAGGCGGACACTGAAGCTTTCTTT. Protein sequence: CSGAQQADTEAFF.